This T cell receptor (beta chain) originates from a study of identical twins. TCRdb re-called the 5' RACE reads with MiXCR, one entry per CDR3 protein. The sample yields approximately 700,000 distinct CDR3 sequences, over 15% seen once. Germline CDR1 is MGHDK and CDR2 is SYGVNS. This CDR3 comprises 15 residues. V shed 2 bases and J shed 4 bases, with 14 bases lying between them. These same records also appear under a second study, on T cells expressing NK-cell markers. That work adds: The authors sequenced eight donors, of whom seven were HCMV-seropositive and one was seronegative.

Sequenced: PBMCs. This chain joins TRBV25-1 and TRBJ2-5, with D possibly matching TRBD2 (5 bases). This receptor was taken from a woman aged 18-29 years in good health. The CDR3 here is CASSEQDSLRETQYF. CDR3 in DNA: TGTGCCAGCAGTGAACAGGACTCATTGAGAGAGACCCAGTACTTC.